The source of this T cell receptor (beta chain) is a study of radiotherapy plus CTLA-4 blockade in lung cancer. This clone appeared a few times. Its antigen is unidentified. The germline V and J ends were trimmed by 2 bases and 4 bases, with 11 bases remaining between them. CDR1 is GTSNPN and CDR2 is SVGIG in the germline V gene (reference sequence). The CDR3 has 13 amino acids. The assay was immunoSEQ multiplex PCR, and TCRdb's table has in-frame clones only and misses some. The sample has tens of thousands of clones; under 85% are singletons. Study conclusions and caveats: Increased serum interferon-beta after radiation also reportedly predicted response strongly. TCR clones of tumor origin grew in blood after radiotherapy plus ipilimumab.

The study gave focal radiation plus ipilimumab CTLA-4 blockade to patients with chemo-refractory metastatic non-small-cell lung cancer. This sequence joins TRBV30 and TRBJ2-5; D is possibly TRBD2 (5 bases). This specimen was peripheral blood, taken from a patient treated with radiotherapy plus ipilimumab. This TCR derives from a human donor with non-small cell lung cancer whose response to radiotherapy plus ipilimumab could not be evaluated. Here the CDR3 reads CAWSRTAGETQYF. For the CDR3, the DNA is TGTGCCTGGAGTAGGACCGCGGGAGAGACCCAGTACTTC.